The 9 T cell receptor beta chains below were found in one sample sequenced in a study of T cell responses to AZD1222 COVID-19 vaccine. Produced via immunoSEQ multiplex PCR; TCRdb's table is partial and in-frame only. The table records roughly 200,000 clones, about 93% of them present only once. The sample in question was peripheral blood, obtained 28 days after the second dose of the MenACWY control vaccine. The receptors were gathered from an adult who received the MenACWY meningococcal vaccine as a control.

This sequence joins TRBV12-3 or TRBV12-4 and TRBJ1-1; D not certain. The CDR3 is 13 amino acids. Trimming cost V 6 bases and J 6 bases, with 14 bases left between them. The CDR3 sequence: CASSPRGRAEAFF. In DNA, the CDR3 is TGTGCCAGCAGCCCCAGAGGTAGGGCTGAAGCTTTCTTT.

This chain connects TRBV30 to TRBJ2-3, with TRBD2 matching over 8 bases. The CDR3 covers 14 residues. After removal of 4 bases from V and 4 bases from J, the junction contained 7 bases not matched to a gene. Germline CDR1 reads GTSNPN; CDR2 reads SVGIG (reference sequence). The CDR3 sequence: CAWKTAGAADTQYF. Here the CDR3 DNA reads TGTGCCTGGAAAACAGCGGGGGCAGCAGATACGCAGTATTTT.

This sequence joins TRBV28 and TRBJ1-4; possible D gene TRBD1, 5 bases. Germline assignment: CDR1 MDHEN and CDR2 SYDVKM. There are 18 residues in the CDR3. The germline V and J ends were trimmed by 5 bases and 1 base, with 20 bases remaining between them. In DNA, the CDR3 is TGTGCCAGCAGTCTTAGTTCCGGGACCCTGGGAACTAATGAAAAACTGTTTTTT. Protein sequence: CASSLSSGTLGTNEKLFF.

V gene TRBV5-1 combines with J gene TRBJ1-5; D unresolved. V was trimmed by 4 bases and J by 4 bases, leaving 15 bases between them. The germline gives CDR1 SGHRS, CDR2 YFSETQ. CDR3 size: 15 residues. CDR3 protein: CASSPGPSANQPQHF. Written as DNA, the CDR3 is TGCGCCAGCAGCCCCGGTCCTTCCGCGAATCAGCCCCAGCATTTT.

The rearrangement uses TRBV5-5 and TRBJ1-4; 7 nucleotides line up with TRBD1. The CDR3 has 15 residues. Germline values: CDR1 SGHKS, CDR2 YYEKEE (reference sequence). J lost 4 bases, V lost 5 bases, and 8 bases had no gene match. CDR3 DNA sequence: TGTGCCAGCAGATCCCGGGACAGCTTTAATGAAAAACTGTTTTTT. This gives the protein CASRSRDSFNEKLFF. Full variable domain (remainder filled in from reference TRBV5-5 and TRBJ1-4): DAGVTQSPTHLIKTRGQQVTLRCSPISGHKSVSWYQQVLGQGPQFIFQYYEKEERGRGNFPDRFSARQFPNYSSELNVNALLLGDSALYLCASRSRDSFNEKLFFGSGTQLSVL.

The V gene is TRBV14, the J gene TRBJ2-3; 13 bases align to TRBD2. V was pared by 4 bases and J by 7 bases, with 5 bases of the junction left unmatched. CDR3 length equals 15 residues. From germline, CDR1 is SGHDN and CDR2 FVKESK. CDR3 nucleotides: TGTGCCAGCAGCCGACTAGCGGGGGGCGTGAATACGCAGTATTTT. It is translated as CASSRLAGGVNTQYF.

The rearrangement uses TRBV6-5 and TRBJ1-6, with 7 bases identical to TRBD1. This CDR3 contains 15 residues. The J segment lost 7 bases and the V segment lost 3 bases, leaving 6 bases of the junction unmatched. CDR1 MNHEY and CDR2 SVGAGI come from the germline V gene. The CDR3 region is CASSYSTGLNSPLHF. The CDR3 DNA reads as TGTGCCAGCAGTTATTCGACAGGGCTAAATTCACCCCTCCACTTT.

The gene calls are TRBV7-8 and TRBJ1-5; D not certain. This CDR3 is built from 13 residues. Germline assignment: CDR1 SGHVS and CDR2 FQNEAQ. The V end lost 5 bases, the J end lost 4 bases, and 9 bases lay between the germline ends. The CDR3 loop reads CASSPDLNQPQHF. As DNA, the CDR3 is TGTGCCAGCAGCCCGGACCTAAATCAGCCCCAGCATTTT.

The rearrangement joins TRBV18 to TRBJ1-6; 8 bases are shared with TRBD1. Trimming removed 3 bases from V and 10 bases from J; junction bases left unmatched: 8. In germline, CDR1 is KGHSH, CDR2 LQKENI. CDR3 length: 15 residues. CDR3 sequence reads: CASSPGQGDYSPLHF. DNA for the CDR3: TGTGCCAGCTCACCTGGACAGGGAGATTACTCACCCCTCCACTTT.